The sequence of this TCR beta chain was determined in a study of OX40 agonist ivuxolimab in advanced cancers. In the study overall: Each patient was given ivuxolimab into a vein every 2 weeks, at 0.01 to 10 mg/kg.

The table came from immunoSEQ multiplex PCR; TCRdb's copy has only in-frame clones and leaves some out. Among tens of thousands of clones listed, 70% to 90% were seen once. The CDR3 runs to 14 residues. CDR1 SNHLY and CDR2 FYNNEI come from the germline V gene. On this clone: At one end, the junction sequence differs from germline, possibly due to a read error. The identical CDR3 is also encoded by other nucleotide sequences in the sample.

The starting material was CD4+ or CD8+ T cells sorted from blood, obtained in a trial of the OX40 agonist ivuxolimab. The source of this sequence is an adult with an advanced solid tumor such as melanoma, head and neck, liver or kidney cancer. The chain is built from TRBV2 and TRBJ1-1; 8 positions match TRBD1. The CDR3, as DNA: TGTGCCAGCAGGGAAGACAGGGGCAACACTGAAGCTTTCTTT. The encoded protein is CASREDRGNTEAFF.